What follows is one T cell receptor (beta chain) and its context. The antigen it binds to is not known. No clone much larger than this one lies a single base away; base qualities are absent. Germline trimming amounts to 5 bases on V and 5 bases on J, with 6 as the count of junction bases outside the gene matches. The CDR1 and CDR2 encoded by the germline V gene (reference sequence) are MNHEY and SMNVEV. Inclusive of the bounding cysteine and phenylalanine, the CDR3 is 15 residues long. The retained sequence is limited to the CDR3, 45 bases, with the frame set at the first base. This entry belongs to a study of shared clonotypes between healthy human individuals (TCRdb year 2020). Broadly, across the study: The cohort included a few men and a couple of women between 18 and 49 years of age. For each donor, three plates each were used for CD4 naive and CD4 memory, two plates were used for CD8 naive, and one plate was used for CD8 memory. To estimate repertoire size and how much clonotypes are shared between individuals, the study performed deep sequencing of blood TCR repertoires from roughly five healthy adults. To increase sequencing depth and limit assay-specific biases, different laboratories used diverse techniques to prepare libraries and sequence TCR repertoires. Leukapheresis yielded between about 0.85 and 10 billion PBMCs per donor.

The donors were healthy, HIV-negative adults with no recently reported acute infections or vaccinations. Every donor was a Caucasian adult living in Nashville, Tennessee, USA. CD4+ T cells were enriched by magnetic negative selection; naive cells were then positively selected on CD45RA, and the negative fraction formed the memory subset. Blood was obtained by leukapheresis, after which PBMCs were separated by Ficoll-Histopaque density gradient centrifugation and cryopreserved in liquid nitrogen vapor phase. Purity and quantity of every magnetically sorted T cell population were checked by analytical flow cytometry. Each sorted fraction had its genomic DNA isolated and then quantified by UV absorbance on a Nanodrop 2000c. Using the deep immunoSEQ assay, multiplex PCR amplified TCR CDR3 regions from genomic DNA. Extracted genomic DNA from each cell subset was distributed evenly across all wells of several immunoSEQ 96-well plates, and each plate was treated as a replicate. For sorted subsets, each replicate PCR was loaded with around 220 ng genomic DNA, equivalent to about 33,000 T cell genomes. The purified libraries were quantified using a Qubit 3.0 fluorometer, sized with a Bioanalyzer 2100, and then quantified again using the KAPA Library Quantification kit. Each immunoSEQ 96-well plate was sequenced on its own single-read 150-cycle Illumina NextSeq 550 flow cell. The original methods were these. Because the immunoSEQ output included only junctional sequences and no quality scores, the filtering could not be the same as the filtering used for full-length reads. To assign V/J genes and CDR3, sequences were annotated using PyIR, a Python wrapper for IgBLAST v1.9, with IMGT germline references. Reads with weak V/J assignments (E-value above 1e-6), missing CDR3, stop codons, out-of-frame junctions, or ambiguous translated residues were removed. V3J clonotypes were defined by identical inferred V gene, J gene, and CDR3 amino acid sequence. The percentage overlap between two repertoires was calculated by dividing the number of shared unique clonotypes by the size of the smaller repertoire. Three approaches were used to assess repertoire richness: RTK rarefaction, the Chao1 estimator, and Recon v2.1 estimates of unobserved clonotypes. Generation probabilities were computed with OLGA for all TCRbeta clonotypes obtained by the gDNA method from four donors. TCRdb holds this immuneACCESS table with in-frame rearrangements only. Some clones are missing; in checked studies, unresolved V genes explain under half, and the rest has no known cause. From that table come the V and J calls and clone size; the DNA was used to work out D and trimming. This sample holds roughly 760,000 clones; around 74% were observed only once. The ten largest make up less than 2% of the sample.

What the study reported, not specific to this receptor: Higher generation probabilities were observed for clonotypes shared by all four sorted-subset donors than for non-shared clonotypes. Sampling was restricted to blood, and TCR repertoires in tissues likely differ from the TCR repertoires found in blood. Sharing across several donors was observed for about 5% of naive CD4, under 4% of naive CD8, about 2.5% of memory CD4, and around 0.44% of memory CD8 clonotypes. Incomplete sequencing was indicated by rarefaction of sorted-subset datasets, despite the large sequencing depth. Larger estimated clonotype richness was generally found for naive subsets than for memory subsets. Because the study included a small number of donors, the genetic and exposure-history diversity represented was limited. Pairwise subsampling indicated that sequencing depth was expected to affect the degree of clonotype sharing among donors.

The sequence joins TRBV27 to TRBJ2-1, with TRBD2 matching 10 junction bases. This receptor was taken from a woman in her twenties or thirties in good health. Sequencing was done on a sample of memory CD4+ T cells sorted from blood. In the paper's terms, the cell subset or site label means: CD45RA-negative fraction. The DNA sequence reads TGTGCCAGCAGTAAACTAGCGGGGAGACACAATGAGCAGTTCTTC. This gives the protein CASSKLAGRHNEQFF.